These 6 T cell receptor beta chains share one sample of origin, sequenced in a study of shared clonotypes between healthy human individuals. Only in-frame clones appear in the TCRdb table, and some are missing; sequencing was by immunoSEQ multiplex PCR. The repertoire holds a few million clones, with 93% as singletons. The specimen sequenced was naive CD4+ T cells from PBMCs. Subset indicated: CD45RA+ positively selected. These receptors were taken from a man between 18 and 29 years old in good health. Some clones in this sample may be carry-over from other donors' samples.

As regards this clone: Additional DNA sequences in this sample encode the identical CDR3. CDR3: CASSYSGTGNEKLFF. Here the CDR3 DNA reads TGTGCCAGCAGTTACTCAGGGACAGGGAATGAAAAACTGTTTTTT. The genes are TRBV6-6 and TRBJ1-4, with 9 bases fitting TRBD1. The CDR3 has 15 residues. Germline CDR1 is MNHNY and CDR2 is SVGAGI (reference sequence). With V trimmed by 0 bases and J by 5 bases, 1 base remained unmatched.

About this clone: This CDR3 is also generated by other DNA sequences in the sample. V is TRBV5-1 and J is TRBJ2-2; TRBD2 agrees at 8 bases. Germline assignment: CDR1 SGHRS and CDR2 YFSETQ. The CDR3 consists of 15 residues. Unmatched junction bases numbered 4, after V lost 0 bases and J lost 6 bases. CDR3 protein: CASSLDPAGAGELFF. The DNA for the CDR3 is TGCGCCAGCAGCTTGGATCCAGCGGGAGCCGGGGAGCTGTTTTTT.

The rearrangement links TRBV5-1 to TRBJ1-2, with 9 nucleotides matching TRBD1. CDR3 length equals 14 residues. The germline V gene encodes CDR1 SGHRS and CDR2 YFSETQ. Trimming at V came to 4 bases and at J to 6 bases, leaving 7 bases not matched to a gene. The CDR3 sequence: CASSLLQGADGYTF. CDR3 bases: TGCGCCAGCAGCCTATTACAGGGGGCTGATGGCTACACCTTC.

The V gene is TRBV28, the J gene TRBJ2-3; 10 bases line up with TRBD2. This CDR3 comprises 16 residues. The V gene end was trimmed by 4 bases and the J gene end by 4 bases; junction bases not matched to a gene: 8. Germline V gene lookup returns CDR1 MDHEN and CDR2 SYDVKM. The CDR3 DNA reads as TGTGCCAGCAGTTCCCCTAGCGGGAGTAGTGCAGATACGCAGTATTTT. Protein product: CASSSPSGSSADTQYF.

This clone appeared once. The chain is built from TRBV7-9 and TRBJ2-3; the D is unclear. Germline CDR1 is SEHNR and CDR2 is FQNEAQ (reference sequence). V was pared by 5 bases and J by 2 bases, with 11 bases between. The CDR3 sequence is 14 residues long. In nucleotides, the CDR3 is TGTGCCAGCAGCCCCCCCCTCTTCACAGATACGCAGTATTTT. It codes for CASSPPLFTDTQYF.

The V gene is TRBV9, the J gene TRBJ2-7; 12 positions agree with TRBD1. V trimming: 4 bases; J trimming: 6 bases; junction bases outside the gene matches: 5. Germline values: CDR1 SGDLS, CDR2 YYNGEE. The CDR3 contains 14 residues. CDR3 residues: CASSTGTGGIEQYF. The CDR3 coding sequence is TGTGCCAGCAGCACCGGGACAGGGGGCATCGAGCAGTACTTC.